These 26 T cell receptor beta chains share one sample of origin, sequenced in a study of blood T cells in healthy people across ages. Together with a sample-barcoded 5' primer, a J-beta primer mix was included in a second PCR lasting about 6 to 12 cycles. MiXCR, run by TCRdb on the 5' RACE reads, gives a single entry per CDR3 protein. This table has around 800,000 distinct CDR3 sequences, 25% to 30% appearing once. The same sample was also studied in work on T cells of mothers and their children.

The specimen was blood. Receptor source: a boy between 10 and 17 years old in good health.

This sequence joins TRBV10-3 and TRBJ2-7; tentatively, D is TRBD2 (5 bases). Trimming took 8 bases from V and 7 from J, leaving 18 bases between them. Per the germline V gene, CDR1 is ENHRY and CDR2 is SYGVKD. This CDR3 region has 13 residues. CDR3 protein: CAIRGLGEEEQYF. Written as DNA, the CDR3 is TGTGCCATCCGAGGGCTAGGCGAAGAAGAGCAGTACTTC.

This clonotype was seen more than once but under ten times. The chain links TRBV12-3 or TRBV12-4 to TRBJ2-2; perhaps D is TRBD1 or TRBD2 (6 bases each). The CDR3 sequence is 14 residues long. The V gene lost 6 bases and the J gene lost 6 bases, with 14 bases spanning the gap. The CDR3 here is CASRGGQEAGELFF. CDR3 in DNA: TGTGCCAGCAGGGGGGGACAAGAGGCCGGGGAGCTGTTTTTT.

This clonotype came up a few times. The J gene is TRBJ2-7, the V gene TRBV20-1; D is perhaps TRBD1 or TRBD2 (5 bases each). CDR3 length equals 11 residues. V was shortened by 3 bases and J by 4 bases, with 7 bases between the two germline ends. Germline-derived CDR1 and CDR2 are DFQATT and SNEGSKA (reference sequence). Here the CDR3 DNA reads TGCAGTGCTAGGGGACCGTACGAGCAGTACTTC. Its translation: CSARGPYEQYF.

This clonotype showed up many times. The V and J genes are TRBV5-1 and TRBJ2-1; D perhaps matches TRBD1 (6 bases). The CDR3 covers 15 residues. Deletions cut 4 bases from V and 5 bases from J, with 16 bases between. Looked up from germline, CDR1 is SGHRS and CDR2 is YFSETQ. CDR3 DNA sequence: TGCGCCAGCAGCCCGCTTACAGGGCCCGACAATGAGCAGTTCTTC. Encoded protein: CASSPLTGPDNEQFF.

This clonotype was seen a few times. The V and J genes are TRBV27 and TRBJ2-1; TRBD1 agrees at 8 bases. The J call may be wrong; the DNA end is better matched by TRBJ2-7. Germline values: CDR1 MNHEY, CDR2 SMNVEV (reference sequence). There are 15 residues in the CDR3. The CDR3: CASSLSPGGYDEQYF. The CDR3, as DNA: TGTGCCAGCAGTTTATCACCAGGGGGCTACGACGAGCAGTACTTC.

This clonotype was detected a few times. The chain uses TRBV5-1 and TRBJ2-5, with TRBD1 matching 7 bases. The J call is in doubt because the DNA end fits TRBJ2-1 better. The germline CDR1 and CDR2 sequences are SGHRS and YFSETQ. The CDR3 consists of 15 residues. This CDR3 is CASSPEGTENNEQFF. CDR3 DNA sequence: TGCGCCAGCAGCCCGGAAGGGACAGAAAACAATGAGCAGTTCTTC.

The gene calls are TRBV7-2 and TRBJ1-1, with D perhaps TRBD1 (6 bases). CDR3 length equals 15 residues. The ends were cut back, 7 bases at V and 5 bases at J, with 20 bases in the middle. CDR1 and CDR2 from the germline V gene are SGHTA and FQGNSA. CDR3: CASKLGAYQGTEAFF. The CDR3 nucleotides are TGTGCCAGCAAATTGGGGGCCTACCAGGGGACTGAAGCTTTCTTT.

The table lists this clonotype with a few counts. V and J are TRBV13 and TRBJ2-7; tentative D call: TRBD1 (5 bases). Germline V gene sequence: CDR1 PRHDT, CDR2 FYEKMQ (reference sequence). V lost 5 bases and J 2 bases, leaving 16 bases between the germline ends. The CDR3 has 15 residues. CDR3 loop: CASSRPPGHPYEQYF. Written as DNA, the CDR3 is TGTGCCAGCAGCCGGCCCCCAGGGCACCCCTACGAGCAGTACTTC.

The rearrangement uses TRBV7-2 and TRBJ2-7; weak D call: TRBD1 (5 bases). There are 15 residues in the CDR3. Germline CDR1 and CDR2: SGHTA and FQGNSA. V lost 2 bases to trimming and J lost 3 bases, with 14 bases between them. The CDR3 protein is CASSLTSGPRYEQYF. Here the CDR3 DNA reads TGTGCCAGCAGCTTAACCTCAGGGCCCCGCTACGAGCAGTACTTC.

The chain links TRBV29-1 to TRBJ2-5; D is undetermined. The assigned J gene may be wrong: the sequence end matches TRBJ2-1 better. Looked up from germline, CDR1 is SQVTM and CDR2 is ANQGSEA. The CDR3 spans 12 residues. Here the CDR3 DNA reads TGCAGCGTTTTAGGCAACTACAATGAGCAGTTCTTC. Amino acids: CSVLGNYNEQFF.

CDR3 sequence reads: CASSYRTGGFYNEQFF. CDR3 coding DNA: TGTGCCAGCAGCTACCGGACAGGGGGGTTCTACAATGAGCAGTTCTTC. V is TRBV9 and J is TRBJ2-5; 10 nucleotides line up with TRBD1. Matching the DNA end better, TRBJ2-1 makes the J call doubtful. There are 16 residues in the CDR3. Germline V CDR1 and CDR2: SGDLS, YYNGEE.

The rearrangement links TRBV6-5 to TRBJ2-6, with D unresolved. Per germline, CDR1 MNHEY and CDR2 SVGAGI. Trimming took off 4 bases at V and 4 bases at J, with 5 bases between the two ends. The CDR3 contains 13 residues. The CDR3 DNA reads as TGTGCCAGCAGTTTCCTGGGGGCCAACGTCCTGACTTTC. This codes for CASSFLGANVLTF.

The rearrangement uses TRBV24-1 and TRBJ2-5, with D perhaps being TRBD1 or TRBD2 (5 bases each). The DNA end favors TRBJ2-1, so the J call may be wrong. From germline, CDR1 is KGHDR and CDR2 SFDVKD. This CDR3 contains 14 residues. CDR3 sequence (DNA): TGTGCCACCAGTGATCCCACGGGGCCTATTGAGCAGTTCTTC. Translated: CATSDPTGPIEQFF.

The rearrangement links TRBV4-1 to TRBJ1-6; 8 positions match TRBD1. This CDR3 spans 15 amino acids. Per germline, CDR1 MGHRA and CDR2 YSYEKL. With 2 bases clipped from V and 6 bases from J, the junction kept 3 bases outside the gene matches. CDR3 protein: CASSQLQGGNSPLHF. The CDR3 DNA reads as TGCGCCAGCAGCCAACTACAGGGGGGTAATTCACCCCTCCACTTT.

The chain employs TRBV9 and TRBJ2-5; D might be TRBD1 (6 bases). Trimming cost V 3 bases and J 2 bases, with 14 bases left between them. CDR3 length equals 15 residues. Germline V gives CDR1 SGDLS, CDR2 YYNGEE. The CDR3 nucleotides read TGTGCCAGCAGCGGGAGTTCCGGGACACAAGAGACCCAGTACTTC. Protein: CASSGSSGTQETQYF.

Turning to this clonotype: The junction and the germline gene differ at one end; a read error may be behind it. This rearrangement joins TRBV20-1 to TRBJ2-5, with D uncertain. Germline V CDR1 and CDR2: DFQATT, SNEGSKA (reference sequence). This CDR3 has 14 residues. The CDR3 reads CSARESRGQETQYF. In DNA form, the CDR3 reads TGCAGTGCCAGAGAGTCGCGAGGCCAAGAGACCCAGTACTTC.

The V and J genes are TRBV28 and TRBJ2-7; 7 bases align to TRBD2. Trimming removed 0 bases from V and 4 bases from J; junction bases left unmatched: 3. Looked up from germline, CDR1 is MDHEN and CDR2 is SYDVKM. This CDR3 is built from 14 residues. Here the CDR3 reads CASSLWGGDYEQYF. Here the CDR3 DNA reads TGTGCCAGCAGTTTATGGGGGGGGGATTACGAGCAGTACTTC.

The V gene is TRBV29-1, the J gene TRBJ2-3; TRBD2 matches 11 bases. CDR1 is SQVTM and CDR2 is ANQGSEA in the germline V gene. V trimming: 7 bases; J trimming: 5 bases; junction bases outside the gene matches: 8. The CDR3 consists of 14 residues. CDR3 in amino acids: CSGGPSGGLDTQYF. In nucleotides, the CDR3 is TGCAGCGGGGGACCTAGCGGGGGGCTAGATACGCAGTATTTT.

V and J are TRBV15 and TRBJ2-4; perhaps TRBD1 as D (6 bases). This CDR3 contains 15 residues. Germline loops: CDR1 LNHNV, CDR2 YYDKDF (reference sequence). V gave up 4 bases and J gave up 2 bases, with 12 bases separating them. DNA for the CDR3: TGTGCCACCAGCATCCCAGGGGCTACCAAAAACATTCAGTACTTC. Residues: CATSIPGATKNIQYF.

The rearrangement uses TRBV7-3 and TRBJ2-3; maybe TRBD1 (5 bases). V was cut by 1 base and J by 2 bases, with 10 bases left in between. CDR1 is SGHTA, CDR2 FQGTGA, per germline. The CDR3 is 15 residues long. The CDR3 loop is CASSLRGYDTDTQYF. CDR3 bases: TGTGCCAGCAGCTTAAGGGGCTACGACACAGATACGCAGTATTTT.

This rearrangement joins TRBV15 to TRBJ1-4; no firm D call. The germline V and J ends were trimmed by 5 bases and 8 bases, with 21 bases remaining between them. The CDR3 runs to 16 residues. CDR1 LNHNV and CDR2 YYDKDF come from the germline V gene (reference sequence). CDR3 in amino acids: CATSGFLGLGKEKLFF. The CDR3 region has the DNA TGTGCCACCAGCGGATTTTTGGGGTTGGGGAAAGAAAAACTGTTTTTT.

The table lists this clonotype with a few counts. The chain couples TRBV5-1 to TRBJ1-2, with no clear D. Trimming took 2 bases from V and 6 from J, leaving 11 bases between them. In germline, CDR1 is SGHRS, CDR2 YFSETQ. This CDR3 has 13 amino acids. CDR3 sequence reads: CASSFRPADGYTF. The CDR3 DNA sequence: TGCGCCAGCAGCTTCAGGCCAGCGGATGGCTACACCTTC. The full variable domain, completed using reference TRBV5-1 and TRBJ1-2, is KAGVTQTPRYLIKTRGQQVTLSCSPISGHRSVSWYQQTPGQGLQFLFEYFSETQRNKGNFPGRFSGRQFSNSRSEMNVSTLELGDSALYLCASSFRPADGYTFGSGTRLTVV.

The chain uses TRBV28 and TRBJ2-7; 8 nucleotides align to TRBD1. The CDR3 has 14 residues. Germline V gene data show CDR1 as MDHEN and CDR2 as SYDVKM. Trimming removed 5 bases from V and 3 bases from J; junction bases left unmatched: 6. The CDR3 is CASSQDRANYEQYF. The CDR3, as DNA: TGTGCCAGCAGTCAGGACAGGGCAAACTACGAGCAGTACTTC.

This clonotype was recorded once. CDR3 loop: CASTLDRERRQYF. CDR3 nucleotide sequence: TGTGCCAGCACCCTCGACAGGGAAAGGAGGCAGTACTTC. This chain connects TRBV6-2 or TRBV6-3 to TRBJ2-7; TRBD1 aligns across 7 bases. Germline V lookup: CDR1 MNHEY, CDR2 SVGEGT. The CDR3 loop spans 13 amino acids. V was clipped by 7 bases and J by 9 bases; unmatched bases: 12.

The V and J genes are TRBV27 and TRBJ2-1, with TRBD2 matching 15 bases. The V gene end was trimmed by 4 bases and the J gene end by 3 bases; junction bases not matched to a gene: 10. Germline V gene lookup returns CDR1 MNHEY and CDR2 SMNVEV (reference sequence). The CDR3 loop spans 19 amino acids. Here the CDR3 DNA reads TGTGCCAGCAGTTCCCCCAATGGACTAGCGGGGGGGTTCTACAATGAGCAGTTCTTC. Protein: CASSSPNGLAGGFYNEQFF.

V usage is TRBV6-2 or TRBV6-3 and J usage is TRBJ2-7; TRBD2 is a possible D gene (5 bases). This CDR3 region has 11 residues. Germline V CDR1 and CDR2: MNHEY, SVGEGT. V lost 8 bases and J 4 bases, leaving 9 bases between the germline ends. CDR3 region: CASFGGYEQYF. The CDR3 bases are TGTGCCAGCTTTGGCGGGTACGAGCAGTACTTC.